This T cell receptor beta chain was sequenced during a study of cytomegalovirus exposure and HLA in healthy donors. About the study: Among 398 genotyped donors, about 83% fell in the Caucasian-associated ancestry cluster. Study-wide results and caveats: In vitro, three CMV-associated chains proved specific for CMV antigens. Some V segments, including TRBV6-2 and TRBV6-3, were excluded as indistinguishable.

There are 16 residues in the CDR3. Germline CDR1 is SGDLS and CDR2 is YYNGEE. V lost 3 bases, J lost 3 bases, and 4 bases stayed unmatched. This clone was found once. Its target is not known. PCR employed 60 Vbeta and 13 Jbeta primers. In the source study's methods: Approximately 11 million of the 80 million or so unique TCR beta chains counted in a later analysis were shared. The data were produced by immunoSEQ multiplex PCR, yet TCRdb's version contains in-frame clones alone and is incomplete. For V, J and clone size, that table is used; D and trimming come from the DNA. The data show under 200,000 clones, roughly 78% seen once.

This sequence was found in a woman aged 25 to 39 in good health and CMV-seropositive. Sample: PBMCs. The V call is TRBV9, the J call TRBJ2-2, with TRBD2 matching over 11 bases. DNA for the CDR3: TGTGCCAGCAGCGGACTAGCGGGGAAATACACCGGGGAGCTGTTTTTT. Encoded protein: CASSGLAGKYTGELFF.